The source of this T cell receptor beta chain is a study of cytomegalovirus exposure and HLA in healthy donors. Notes on the study in general: An Asian-associated ancestry cluster reportedly showed fewer N-insertions than the roughly 700-donor mean in a later analysis.

CDR1 and CDR2 from the germline V gene are SGHTS and YDEGEE. This CDR3 contains 16 residues. V was pared by 2 bases and J by 4 bases, with 15 bases between. Worth noting for this clone: The antigen remains unidentified.

The PCR had 60 Vbeta and 13 Jbeta primers. The data were produced by immunoSEQ multiplex PCR, yet TCRdb's version contains in-frame clones alone and is incomplete. The profile covers around 150,000 clones, with roughly 74% appearing a single time and roughly 8% taken by the ten largest. V usage is TRBV5-8 and J usage is TRBJ1-4, with D perhaps matching TRBD1 (5 bases). The receptor was derived from a woman aged 35 to 49 in good health and CMV-seropositive. The sample comprised PBMCs. The CDR3: CASSFEPSGFNEKLFF. The CDR3 nucleotides read TGTGCCAGCAGCTTTGAACCATCAGGGTTTAATGAAAAACTGTTTTTT.